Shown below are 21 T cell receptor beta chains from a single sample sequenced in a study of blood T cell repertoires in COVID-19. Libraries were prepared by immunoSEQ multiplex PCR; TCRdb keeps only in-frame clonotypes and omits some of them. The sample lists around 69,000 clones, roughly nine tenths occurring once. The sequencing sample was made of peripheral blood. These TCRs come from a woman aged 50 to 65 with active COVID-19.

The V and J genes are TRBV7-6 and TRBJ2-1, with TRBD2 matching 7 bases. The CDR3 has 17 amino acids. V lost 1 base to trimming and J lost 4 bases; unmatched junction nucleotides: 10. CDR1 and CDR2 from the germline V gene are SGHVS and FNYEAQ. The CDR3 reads CASSLEHRSGIYNEQFF. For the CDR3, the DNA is TGTGCCAGCAGCTTAGAGCATAGGAGCGGGATTTACAATGAGCAGTTCTTC.

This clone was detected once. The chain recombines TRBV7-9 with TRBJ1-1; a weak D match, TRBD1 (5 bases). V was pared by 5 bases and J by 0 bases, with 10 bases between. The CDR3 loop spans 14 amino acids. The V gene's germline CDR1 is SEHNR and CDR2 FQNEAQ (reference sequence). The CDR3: CASSQGKLNTEAFF. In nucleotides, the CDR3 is TGTGCCAGCAGCCAGGGAAAGTTGAACACTGAAGCTTTCTTT. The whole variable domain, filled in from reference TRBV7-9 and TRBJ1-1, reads DTGVSQNPRHKITKRGQNVTFRCDPISEHNRLYWYRQTLGQGPEFLTYFQNEAQLEKSRLLSDRFSAERPKGSFSTLEIQRTEQGDSAMYLCASSQGKLNTEAFFGQGTRLTVV.

The DNA of the CDR3 is TGTGCCAGTAGCCCGGAGTTTACGGGTTATAATTCACCCCTCCACTTT. It yields the protein CASSPEFTGYNSPLHF. The rearrangement joins TRBV19 to TRBJ1-6; no clear D gene. This CDR3 spans 16 amino acids. Trimming took off 6 bases at V and 4 bases at J, with 16 bases between the two ends. The germline CDR1 and CDR2 sequences are LNHDA and SQIVND (reference sequence).

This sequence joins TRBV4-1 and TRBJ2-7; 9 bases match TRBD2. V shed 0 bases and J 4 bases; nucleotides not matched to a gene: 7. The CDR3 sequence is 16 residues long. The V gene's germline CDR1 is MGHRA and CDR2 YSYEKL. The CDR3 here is CASSQDYVSGSYEQYF. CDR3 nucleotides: TGCGCCAGCAGCCAAGATTACGTTAGCGGGAGTTACGAGCAGTACTTC.

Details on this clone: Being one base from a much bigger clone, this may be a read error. CDR3 coding DNA: TGCAGTGCTAGAGACGGGTACGAGCAGTACTTC. It yields the protein CSARDGYEQYF. This chain joins TRBV20-1 and TRBJ2-7; D is ambiguous. Trimming cost V 0 bases and J 4 bases, with 4 bases left between them. The CDR3 loop spans 11 amino acids. Germline CDR1 reads DFQATT; CDR2 reads SNEGSKA (reference sequence).

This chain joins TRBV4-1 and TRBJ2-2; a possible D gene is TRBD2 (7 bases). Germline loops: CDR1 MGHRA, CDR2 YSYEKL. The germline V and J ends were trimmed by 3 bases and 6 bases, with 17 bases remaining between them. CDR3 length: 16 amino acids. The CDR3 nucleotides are TGCGCCAGCAGCCAGGGGGGGCGCCGGGACTCCGGGGAGCTGTTTTTT. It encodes CASSQGGRRDSGELFF.

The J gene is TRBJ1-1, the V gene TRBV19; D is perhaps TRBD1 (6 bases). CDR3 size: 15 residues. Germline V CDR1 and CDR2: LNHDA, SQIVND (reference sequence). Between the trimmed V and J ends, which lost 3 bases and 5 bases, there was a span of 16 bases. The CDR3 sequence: CASSIGASRGTEAFF. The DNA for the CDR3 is TGTGCCAGTAGTATCGGCGCAAGCAGGGGAACTGAAGCTTTCTTT. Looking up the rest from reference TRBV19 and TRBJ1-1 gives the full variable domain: DGGITQSPKYLFRKEGQNVTLSCEQNLNHDAMYWYRQDPGQGLRLIYYSQIVNDFQKGDIAEGYSVSREKKESFPLTVTSAQKNPTAFYLCASSIGASRGTEAFFGQGTRLTVV.

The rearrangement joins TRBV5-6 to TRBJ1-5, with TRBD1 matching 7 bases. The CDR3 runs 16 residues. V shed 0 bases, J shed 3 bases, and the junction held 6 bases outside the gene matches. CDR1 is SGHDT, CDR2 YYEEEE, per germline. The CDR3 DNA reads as TGTGCCAGCAGCTTGGAGTCGGGACAGACCAATCAGCCCCAGCATTTT. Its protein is CASSLESGQTNQPQHF.

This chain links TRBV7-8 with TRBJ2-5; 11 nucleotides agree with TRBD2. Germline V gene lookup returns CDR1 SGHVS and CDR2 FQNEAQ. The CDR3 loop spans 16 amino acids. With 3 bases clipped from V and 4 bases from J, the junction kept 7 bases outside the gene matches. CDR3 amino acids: CASSFLLAGERETQYF. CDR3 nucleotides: TGTGCCAGCAGCTTCTTACTAGCGGGAGAACGAGAGACCCAGTACTTC.

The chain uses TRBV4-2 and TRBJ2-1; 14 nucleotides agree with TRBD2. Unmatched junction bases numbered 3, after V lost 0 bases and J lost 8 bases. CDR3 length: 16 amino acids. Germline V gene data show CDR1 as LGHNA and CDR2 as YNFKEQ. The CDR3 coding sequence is TGTGCCAGCAGCCAAGATGGGACTAGCGGGAGCTATGAGCAGTTCTTC. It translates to CASSQDGTSGSYEQFF.

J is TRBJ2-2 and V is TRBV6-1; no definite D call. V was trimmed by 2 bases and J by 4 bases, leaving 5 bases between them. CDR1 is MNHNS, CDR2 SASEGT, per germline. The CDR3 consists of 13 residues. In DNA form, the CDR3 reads TGTGCCAGCAGTGAATGGGCCACCGGGGAGCTGTTTTTT. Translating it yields CASSEWATGELFF.

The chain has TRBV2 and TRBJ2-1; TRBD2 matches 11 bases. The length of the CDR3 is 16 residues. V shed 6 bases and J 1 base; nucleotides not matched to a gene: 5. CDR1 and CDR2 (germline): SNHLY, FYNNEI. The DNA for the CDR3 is TGTGCCAGCAGAGTACTAGCGGGAGAGTCCTACAATGAGCAGTTCTTC. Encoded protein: CASRVLAGESYNEQFF. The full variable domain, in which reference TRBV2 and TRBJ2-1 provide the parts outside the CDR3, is EPEVTQTPSHQVTQMGQEVILRCVPISNHLYFYWYRQILGQKVEFLVSFYNNEISEKSEIFDDQFSVERPDGSNFTLKIRSTKLEDSAMYFCASRVLAGESYNEQFFGPGTRLTVL.

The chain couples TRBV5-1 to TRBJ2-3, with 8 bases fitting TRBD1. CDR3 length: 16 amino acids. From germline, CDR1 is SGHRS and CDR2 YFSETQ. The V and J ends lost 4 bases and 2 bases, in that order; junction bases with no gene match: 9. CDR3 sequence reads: CASSVRTGTPTDTQYF. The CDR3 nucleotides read TGCGCCAGCAGCGTCCGGACAGGGACCCCCACAGATACGCAGTATTTT.

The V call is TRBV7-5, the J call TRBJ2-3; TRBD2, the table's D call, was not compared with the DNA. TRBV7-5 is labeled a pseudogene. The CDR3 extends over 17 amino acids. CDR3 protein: CARSHPPAGGPEDTQYF. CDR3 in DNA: TGTGCCAGAAGCCACCCCCCAGCGGGAGGGCCGGAAGATACGCAGTATTTT.

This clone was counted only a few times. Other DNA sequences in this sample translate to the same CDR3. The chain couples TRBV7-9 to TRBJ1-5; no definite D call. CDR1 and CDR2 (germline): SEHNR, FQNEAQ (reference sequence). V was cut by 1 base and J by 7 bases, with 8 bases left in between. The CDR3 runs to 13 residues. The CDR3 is CASSLDEAQPQHF. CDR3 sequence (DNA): TGTGCCAGCAGCTTAGATGAGGCCCAGCCCCAGCATTTT.

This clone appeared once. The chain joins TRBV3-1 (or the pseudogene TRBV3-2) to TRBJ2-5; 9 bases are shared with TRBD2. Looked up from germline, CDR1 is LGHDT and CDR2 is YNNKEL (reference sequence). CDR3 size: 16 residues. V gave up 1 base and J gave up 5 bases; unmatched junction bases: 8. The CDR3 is CASSQGGSGSFETQYF. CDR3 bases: TGTGCCAGCAGCCAAGGGGGTAGCGGGAGTTTCGAGACCCAGTACTTC.

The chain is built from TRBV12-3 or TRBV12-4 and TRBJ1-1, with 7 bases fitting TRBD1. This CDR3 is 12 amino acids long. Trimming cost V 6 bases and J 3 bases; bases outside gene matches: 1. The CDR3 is CASRQGYTEAFF. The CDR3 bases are TGTGCCAGCAGACAGGGGTACACTGAAGCTTTCTTT.

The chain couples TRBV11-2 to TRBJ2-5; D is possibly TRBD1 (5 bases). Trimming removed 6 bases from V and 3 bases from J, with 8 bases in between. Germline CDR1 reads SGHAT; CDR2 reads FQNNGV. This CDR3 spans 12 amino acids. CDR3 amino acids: CASRAGKETQYF. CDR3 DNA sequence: TGTGCCAGCAGGGCAGGGAAAGAGACCCAGTACTTC.

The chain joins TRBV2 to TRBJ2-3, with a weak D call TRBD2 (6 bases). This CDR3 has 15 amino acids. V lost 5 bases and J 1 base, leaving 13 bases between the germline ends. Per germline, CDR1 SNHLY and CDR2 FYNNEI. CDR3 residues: CASSFNGRGTDTQYF. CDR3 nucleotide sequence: TGTGCCAGCAGTTTTAACGGGAGAGGCACAGATACGCAGTATTTT.

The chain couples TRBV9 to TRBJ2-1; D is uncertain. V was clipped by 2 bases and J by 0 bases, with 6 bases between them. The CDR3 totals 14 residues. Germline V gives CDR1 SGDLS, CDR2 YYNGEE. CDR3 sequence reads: CASSVTNSYNEQFF. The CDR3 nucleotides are TGTGCCAGCAGCGTTACTAACTCCTACAATGAGCAGTTCTTC.

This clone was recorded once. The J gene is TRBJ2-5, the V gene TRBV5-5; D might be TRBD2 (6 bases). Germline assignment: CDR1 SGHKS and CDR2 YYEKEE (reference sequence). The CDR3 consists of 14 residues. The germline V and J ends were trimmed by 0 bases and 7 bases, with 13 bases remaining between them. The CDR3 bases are TGTGCCAGCAGCTTGGGTGATGCGGAGGGGACCCAGTACTTC. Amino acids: CASSLGDAEGTQYF.